The rows below give T cell receptor beta chains drawn from one sample of a study of read filtering for tumor transcriptome and immune sequencing. TCRdb processed the reads anew with MiXCR; each CDR3 protein has one entry. This sample yields under 30,000 distinct CDR3 sequences, of which roughly 22% are seen a single time; 40% to 55% belongs to the top ten. The sample consisted of a population of CD138-negative cells sorted from bone marrow. The receptors stem from a donor aged 40 or older with multiple myeloma. Each CDR3 is given with its conserved first and last residue. A D gene is named only where the DNA matches it firmly. A row's size may be missing; if present it is once, few, many or a size class.

J gene: TRBJ2-4
D gene: TRBD2
clone size: few
V gene: TRBV12-3/TRBV12-4
CDR3 protein: CASSLNGGGAGNIQYF
CDR3 DNA: TGTGCCAGCAGTTTAAATGGCGGGGGGGCCGGGAACATTCAGTACTTC

J gene: TRBJ1-5
D gene: NA
clone size: many
V gene: TRBV3-1
CDR3 protein: CASSQSGGGNQPQHF
CDR3 DNA: TGTGCCAGCAGCCAAAGCGGGGGTGGCAATCAGCCCCAGCATTTT

J gene: TRBJ2-7
D gene: TRBD1
clone size: many
V gene: TRBV6-1
CDR3 protein: CASRRGQVYEQYF
CDR3 DNA: TGTGCCAGCAGAAGAGGACAGGTCTACGAGCAGTACTTC

J gene: TRBJ1-6
D gene: TRBD1
clone size: few
V gene: TRBV20-1
CDR3 protein: CSASPGTGVSPLHF
CDR3 DNA: TGCAGTGCTAGTCCCGGGACAGGGGTTTCACCCCTCCACTTT

J gene: TRBJ2-2
D gene: NA
clone size: many
V gene: TRBV2
CDR3 protein: CASSDQGFTGELFF
CDR3 DNA: TGTGCCAGCAGTGATCAGGGGTTTACCGGGGAGCTGTTTTTT

J gene: TRBJ1-5
D gene: NA
clone size: NA
V gene: TRBV6-6
CDR3 protein: CASGFRGNQPQHF
CDR3 DNA: TGTGCCAGCGGCTTTCGGGGAAATCAGCCCCAGCATTTT

J gene: TRBJ1-2
D gene: NA
clone size: many
V gene: TRBV3-1
CDR3 protein: CASSPRGPRGYTF
CDR3 DNA: TGTGCCAGCAGCCCCCGCGGTCCTCGAGGCTACACCTTC

J gene: TRBJ2-2
D gene: NA
clone size: many
V gene: TRBV6-5
CDR3 protein: CASGWGGNTGELFF
CDR3 DNA: TGTGCCAGCGGTTGGGGAGGGAACACCGGGGAGCTGTTTTTT

J gene: TRBJ2-3
D gene: TRBD2
clone size: many
V gene: TRBV2
CDR3 protein: CASNPSGGYDTQYF
CDR3 DNA: TGTGCCAGCAACCCTAGCGGGGGTTATGATACGCAGTATTTT

J gene: TRBJ2-7
D gene: NA
clone size: few
V gene: TRBV20-1
CDR3 protein: CSARITGEQYF
CDR3 DNA: TGCAGTGCTAGAATAACGGGGGAGCAGTACTTC

J gene: TRBJ2-3
D gene: NA
clone size: many
V gene: TRBV2
CDR3 protein: CASLQRYTDTQYF
CDR3 DNA: TGTGCCAGCCTACAGAGATACACAGATACGCAGTATTTT

J gene: TRBJ2-1
D gene: TRBD1
clone size: medium-sized
V gene: TRBV7-6
CDR3 protein: CASSLGTGREQFF
CDR3 DNA: TGTGCCAGCAGCTTAGGGACAGGGCGTGAGCAGTTCTTC

J gene: TRBJ1-1
D gene: NA
clone size: many
V gene: TRBV18
CDR3 protein: CASSRTGNTEAFF
CDR3 DNA: TGTGCCAGCTCACGTACAGGGAACACTGAAGCTTTCTTT

J gene: TRBJ2-7
D gene: TRBD1
clone size: many
V gene: TRBV29-1
CDR3 protein: CSAGTGIYEQYF
CDR3 DNA: TGCAGCGCTGGGACAGGGATCTACGAGCAGTACTTC

J gene: TRBJ2-2
D gene: NA
clone size: many
V gene: TRBV19
CDR3 protein: CASSISWANTGELFF
CDR3 DNA: TGTGCCAGTAGTATCAGCTGGGCGAACACCGGGGAGCTGTTTTTT

J gene: TRBJ1-5
D gene: NA
clone size: few
V gene: TRBV7-8
CDR3 protein: CASSSLGGGVGTQHF
CDR3 DNA: TGTGCCAGCAGCTCCCTAGGGGGGGGAGTGGGAACCCAGCATTTT

J gene: TRBJ2-1
D gene: TRBD1
clone size: many
V gene: TRBV4-1
CDR3 protein: CASSQEGTGRGEQFF
CDR3 DNA: TGCGCCAGCAGCCAGGAAGGGACAGGGAGAGGTGAGCAGTTCTTC

J gene: TRBJ1-1
D gene: NA
clone size: NA
V gene: TRBV29-1
CDR3 protein: CSGGRWSADVTEAFF
CDR3 DNA: TGCAGCGGGGGCCGGTGGAGCGCCGATGTCACTGAAGCTTTCTTT

J gene: TRBJ2-5
D gene: NA
clone size: many
V gene: TRBV6-6
CDR3 protein: CASSTGNSGRETQYF
CDR3 DNA: TGTGCCAGCAGTACGGGAAATAGCGGCCGGGAGACCCAGTACTTC

J gene: TRBJ1-2
D gene: NA
clone size: many
V gene: TRBV7-8
CDR3 protein: CASSFLTGYGYTF
CDR3 DNA: TGTGCCAGCAGCTTTCTGACAGGCTATGGCTACACCTTC

J gene: TRBJ2-1
D gene: TRBD2
clone size: many
V gene: TRBV11-3
CDR3 protein: CASSLGTSGVYNEQFF
CDR3 DNA: TGTGCCAGCAGCTTAGGGACTAGCGGGGTATACAATGAGCAGTTCTTC

J gene: TRBJ2-1
D gene: TRBD2
clone size: NA
V gene: TRBV6-2/TRBV6-3
CDR3 protein: CASSYASRAGGLLSSYNEQFF
CDR3 DNA: TGTGCCAGCAGTTACGCTTCCCGTGCGGGGGGCCTCTTAAGCTCCTACAATGAGCAGTTCTTC

J gene: TRBJ1-5
D gene: TRBD1
clone size: many
V gene: TRBV4-1
CDR3 protein: CASSHTGRGGRGFNQPQHF
CDR3 DNA: TGCGCCAGCAGCCACACTGGGAGGGGCGGCAGGGGGTTCAATCAGCCCCAGCATTTT

J gene: TRBJ2-6
D gene: NA
clone size: few
V gene: TRBV7-9
CDR3 protein: CASSLGGANVLTF
CDR3 DNA: TGTGCCAGCAGCTTAGGGGGGGCCAACGTCCTGACTTTC

J gene: TRBJ2-3
D gene: NA
clone size: NA
V gene: TRBV5-5
CDR3 protein: CASSLDPGGLADTQYF
CDR3 DNA: TGTGCCAGCAGCTTGGATCCGGGGGGCCTGGCAGATACGCAGTATTTT

J gene: TRBJ1-5
D gene: NA
clone size: NA
V gene: TRBV5-1
CDR3 protein: CARNSRYNQPQHF
CDR3 DNA: TGCGCCAGGAACTCCAGGTACAATCAGCCCCAGCATTTT

J gene: TRBJ1-2
D gene: NA
clone size: NA
V gene: TRBV6-6
CDR3 protein: CASCYSMGVSPTMRGYTF
CDR3 DNA: TGTGCCAGCTGTTACTCGATGGGCGTGTCACCCACCATGAGGGGCTACACCTTC

J gene: TRBJ2-4
D gene: NA
clone size: large
V gene: TRBV20-1
CDR3 protein: CSAREGQTENIQYF
CDR3 DNA: TGCAGTGCTAGAGAGGGGCAAACCGAAAACATTCAGTACTTC

J gene: TRBJ2-2
D gene: NA
clone size: many
V gene: TRBV7-3
CDR3 protein: CASSPTGGDLTGELFF
CDR3 DNA: TGTGCCAGCAGCCCCACCGGAGGGGACCTCACCGGGGAGCTGTTTTTT

J gene: TRBJ2-7
D gene: NA
clone size: many
V gene: TRBV5-6
CDR3 protein: CASSLGGSPYEQYF
CDR3 DNA: TGTGCCAGCAGCTTGGGGGGGTCCCCCTACGAGCAGTACTTC

J gene: TRBJ2-1
D gene: NA
clone size: few
V gene: TRBV6-1
CDR3 protein: CASSPGLNEQFF
CDR3 DNA: TGTGCCAGCAGTCCCGGGTTGAATGAGCAGTTCTTC

J gene: TRBJ2-1
D gene: TRBD1
clone size: NA
V gene: TRBV5-1
CDR3 protein: CASSLAVGQGANEQFF
CDR3 DNA: TGCGCCAGCAGCTTGGCCGTAGGACAGGGGGCGAATGAGCAGTTCTTC

J gene: TRBJ2-5
D gene: TRBD2
clone size: many
V gene: TRBV4-1
CDR3 protein: CASSYSGTSDQETQYF
CDR3 DNA: TGCGCCAGCAGCTATAGCGGGACTAGCGACCAAGAGACCCAGTACTTC

J gene: TRBJ2-1
D gene: NA
clone size: many
V gene: TRBV9
CDR3 protein: CASSVDRSPGFEQFF
CDR3 DNA: TGTGCCAGCAGCGTAGATCGCAGCCCGGGTTTTGAGCAGTTCTTC

J gene: TRBJ1-5
D gene: NA
clone size: NA
V gene: TRBV7-8
CDR3 protein: CASSLTGRRDSNQPQHF
CDR3 DNA: TGTGCCAGCAGCTTAACAGGGCGAAGGGATAGCAATCAGCCCCAGCATTTT

J gene: TRBJ2-1
D gene: NA
clone size: many
V gene: TRBV19
CDR3 protein: CASSISGTLGSYNEQFF
CDR3 DNA: TGTGCCAGTAGTATCTCAGGGACCCTAGGCTCCTACAATGAGCAGTTCTTC

J gene: TRBJ1-5
D gene: NA
clone size: NA
V gene: TRBV2
CDR3 protein: CASSEFRANQPQHF
CDR3 DNA: TGTGCCAGCAGCGAGTTTAGGGCAAATCAGCCCCAGCACTTT

J gene: TRBJ2-5
D gene: TRBD1
clone size: many
V gene: TRBV10-2
CDR3 protein: CASSDRAQGVETQYF
CDR3 DNA: TGCGCCAGCAGTGACAGGGCGCAGGGGGTAGAGACCCAGTACTTC

J gene: TRBJ1-5
D gene: TRBD1
clone size: NA
V gene: TRBV19
CDR3 protein: CASSPPTGPFNQPQHF
CDR3 DNA: TGTGCCAGTAGTCCTCCGACAGGGCCTTTCAATCAGCCCCAGCATTTT

J gene: TRBJ1-5
D gene: NA
clone size: once
V gene: TRBV4-1
CDR3 protein: CASSQVPGNVQPLHF
CDR3 DNA: TGCGCCAGCAGCCAAGTCCCAGGTAATGTTCAGCCCCTGCATTTT

J gene: TRBJ1-5
D gene: NA
clone size: NA
V gene: TRBV6-1
CDR3 protein: CASSDRGYYNQPQHF
CDR3 DNA: TGTGCCAGCAGTGACAGGGGATACTATAATCAACCCCAGCATTTT

J gene: TRBJ2-7
D gene: NA
clone size: many
V gene: TRBV25-1
CDR3 protein: CASSFPGGSSYEQYF
CDR3 DNA: TGTGCCAGCAGTTTCCCCGGGGGAAGCTCCTACGAGCAGTACTTC

J gene: TRBJ2-3
D gene: NA
clone size: few
V gene: TRBV7-2
CDR3 protein: CASRYRVSTDTQYF
CDR3 DNA: TGTGCCAGCAGATACAGGGTTAGCACAGATACGCAGTATTTT

J gene: TRBJ2-2
D gene: NA
clone size: many
V gene: TRBV2
CDR3 protein: CASTHLGGPGELFF
CDR3 DNA: TGTGCCAGCACCCATCTCGGGGGGCCCGGGGAGCTGTTTTTT

J gene: TRBJ2-5
D gene: NA
clone size: NA
V gene: TRBV5-1
CDR3 protein: CASSLIARHQETQYF
CDR3 DNA: TGCGCCAGCAGCTTGATAGCGAGACACCAAGAGACCCAGTACTTC

J gene: TRBJ1-5
D gene: NA
clone size: many
V gene: TRBV5-1
CDR3 protein: CASSLMGLVNQPQHF
CDR3 DNA: TGCGCCAGCAGCTTGATGGGGCTTGTCAATCAGCCCCAGCATTTT

J gene: TRBJ1-5
D gene: NA
clone size: NA
V gene: TRBV28
CDR3 protein: CASSLFQSNQPQHF
CDR3 DNA: TGTGCCAGCAGTTTGTTCCAAAGCAATCAGCCCCAGCATTTT

J gene: TRBJ2-5
D gene: NA
clone size: few
V gene: TRBV27
CDR3 protein: CASSPDGGARTQYF
CDR3 DNA: TGTGCCAGCAGTCCCGACGGCGGGGCCAGGACCCAGTACTTC

J gene: TRBJ2-7
D gene: NA
clone size: many
V gene: TRBV15
CDR3 protein: CATSRDRGGGEQYF
CDR3 DNA: TGTGCCACCAGCAGAGATCGGGGTGGAGGCGAGCAGTACTTC

J gene: TRBJ2-7
D gene: NA
clone size: many
V gene: TRBV5-1
CDR3 protein: CASSSGGYEQYF
CDR3 DNA: TGCGCCAGCAGCTCCGGAGGCTACGAGCAGTACTTC

J gene: TRBJ2-3
D gene: TRBD2
clone size: many
V gene: TRBV3-1
CDR3 protein: CASSGAGRIADTQYF
CDR3 DNA: TGTGCCAGCAGCGGAGCGGGGAGGATCGCAGATACGCAGTATTTT

J gene: TRBJ2-2
D gene: TRBD1
clone size: many
V gene: TRBV7-9
CDR3 protein: CASSRWTGANTGELFF
CDR3 DNA: TGTGCCAGCAGCCGTTGGACAGGAGCGAACACCGGGGAGCTGTTTTTT

J gene: TRBJ2-1
D gene: NA
clone size: many
V gene: TRBV20-1
CDR3 protein: CSAMKDSFYNEQFF
CDR3 DNA: TGCAGTGCGATGAAGGACAGCTTCTACAATGAGCAGTTCTTC

J gene: TRBJ1-3
D gene: NA
clone size: many
V gene: TRBV6-4
CDR3 protein: CASSDSRPPTSGNTIYF
CDR3 DNA: TGTGCCAGCAGTGACTCGAGACCGCCAACCTCTGGAAACACCATATATTTT

J gene: TRBJ1-1
D gene: NA
clone size: many
V gene: TRBV5-1
CDR3 protein: CASTSASNTEAFF
CDR3 DNA: TGCGCCAGCACCTCCGCCTCGAACACTGAAGCTTTCTTT